Listed below are T cell receptor beta chains from one sample, sequenced in a study of blood T cell repertoires in COVID-19. The assay was immunoSEQ multiplex PCR, and TCRdb's table has in-frame clones only and misses some. The sample consists of some 260,000 clones, more than 70% of them appearing once. What was sequenced was peripheral blood. The receptors stem from a woman aged 30 to 39 with COVID-19, enrolled during active disease. The CDR3 runs from the conserved cysteine through the conserved F or W. Each record gives: D gene, clone size, V gene, J gene, CDR3 DNA, CDR3 protein. D genes are given only for firm matches. Expanded clones get a size class; other rows say once, few or many, or leave the size out.

d_call: -
clone_size: -
v_call: TRBV5-6
j_call: TRBJ2-5
cdr3_nt: TGTGCCAGCAGCTTGGTGGGCGGGCCCGGTGTAATTGAGGAGACCCAGTACTTC
cdr3_aa: CASSLVGGPGVIEETQYF

d_call: -
clone_size: -
v_call: TRBV10-3
j_call: TRBJ2-7
cdr3_nt: TGTGCCATCAGTGATGAACCGGCCTACGAGCAGTACTTC
cdr3_aa: CAISDEPAYEQYF

d_call: -
clone_size: -
v_call: TRBV29-1
j_call: TRBJ1-4
cdr3_nt: TGCAGCGTTTCGGGTTGGGAGGAAAAACTGTTTTTT
cdr3_aa: CSVSGWEEKLFF

d_call: -
clone_size: -
v_call: TRBV4-3
j_call: TRBJ2-3
cdr3_nt: TGCGCCAGCGCCGGTCAGGAAACTAGCACAGATACGCAGTATTTT
cdr3_aa: CASAGQETSTDTQYF

d_call: -
clone_size: -
v_call: TRBV5-4
j_call: TRBJ2-2
cdr3_nt: TGTGCCATCACCAGGGGTTCCGGGGAGCTGTTTTTT
cdr3_aa: CAITRGSGELFF

d_call: -
clone_size: -
v_call: TRBV5-6
j_call: TRBJ2-1
cdr3_nt: TGTGCCAGCAGCCGACAGTACAATGAGCAGTTCTTC
cdr3_aa: CASSRQYNEQFF

d_call: TRBD2
clone_size: -
v_call: TRBV19
j_call: TRBJ2-2
cdr3_nt: TGTGCCAGTAGTATTTACCCGGGACTAGCGGGTCAAGGGAACACCGGGGAGCTGTTTTTT
cdr3_aa: CASSIYPGLAGQGNTGELFF

d_call: TRBD1
clone_size: once
v_call: TRBV13
j_call: TRBJ1-1
cdr3_nt: TGTGCCAGCAGTTCCGGGACAGGGTTTTCTGAAGCTTTCTTT
cdr3_aa: CASSSGTGFSEAFF

d_call: -
clone_size: -
v_call: TRBV14
j_call: TRBJ2-7
cdr3_nt: TGTGCCAGCAGCCAATTCACAGGCCGCGCCTACGAGCAGTACTTC
cdr3_aa: CASSQFTGRAYEQYF

d_call: -
clone_size: -
v_call: TRBV11-2
j_call: TRBJ2-2
cdr3_nt: TGTGCCAGCAGCTTAGTATCCCGGAACACCGGGGAGCTGTTTTTT
cdr3_aa: CASSLVSRNTGELFF

d_call: TRBD2
clone_size: -
v_call: TRBV6-5
j_call: TRBJ2-1
cdr3_nt: TGTGCCACAGGGCAGCTAGCGGGGTACAATGAGCAGTTCTTC
cdr3_aa: CATGQLAGYNEQFF